These 28 T cell receptor beta chains originate from one sample sequenced in a study of Graves' ophthalmopathy and Graves' hyperthyroidism. Using RNA transcripts, the TCR beta CDR3 regions were amplified. After a first-round RT-PCR with HTBI primers, a second-round multiplex PCR was run. Via MiXCR, TCRdb re-called the multiplex PCR reads, giving one row per CDR3 protein. The sample records 400,000 or so distinct CDR3 sequences, about 18% being singletons. The sequenced sample was peripheral blood. These receptors originate from an adult woman with stable Graves' hyperthyroidism.

The chain has TRBV28 and TRBJ1-2; maybe TRBD1 (5 bases). In germline, CDR1 is MDHEN, CDR2 SYDVKM. V was clipped by 2 bases and J by 7 bases, with 5 bases between them. The CDR3 has 11 residues. The chain's CDR3 is CASSLGAGYTF. CDR3 sequence (DNA): TGTGCCAGCAGTTTAGGGGCTGGCTACACCTTC.

The sample holds many counts of this clonotype. The genes are TRBV29-1 and TRBJ1-1; D is undetermined. CDR1 is SQVTM, CDR2 ANQGSEA, per germline. The CDR3 totals 14 residues. The ends were cut back, 3 bases at V and 1 base at J, with 12 bases in the middle. CDR3 sequence: CSVDPYSTNTEAFF. Here the CDR3 DNA reads TGCAGCGTTGATCCCTACAGTACGAACACTGAAGCTTTCTTT.

Many counts were recorded for this clonotype. Here the CDR3 DNA reads TGTGCCAGCTCTCTAGCGGGAGGGCCAATTACCTACGAGCAGTACTTC. Translated, it gives CASSLAGGPITYEQYF. This rearrangement joins TRBV28 to TRBJ2-7, with TRBD2 matching over 12 bases. The CDR3 loop spans 16 amino acids. From germline, CDR1 is MDHEN and CDR2 SYDVKM. With 8 bases clipped from V and 2 bases from J, the junction kept 10 bases outside the gene matches.

Ten or more counts support this clonotype. J is TRBJ1-2 and V is TRBV5-1; no firm D call. Germline CDR1 is SGHRS and CDR2 is YFSETQ. CDR3 size: 13 residues. Trimming took 0 bases from V and 4 from J, leaving 7 bases between them. CDR3 in amino acids: CASSLGTSYGYTF. The CDR3 nucleotides read TGCGCCAGCAGCTTGGGGACTTCCTATGGCTACACCTTC.

Details on this clonotype: Just one base apart from a much larger clone, this may be a read error. This chain joins TRBV5-1 and TRBJ2-7; D not resolved. Germline loops: CDR1 SGHRS, CDR2 YFSETQ. The CDR3 contains 12 residues. The germline V and J ends were trimmed by 4 bases and 8 bases, with 13 bases remaining between them. The CDR3 DNA is TGCGCCAGCAGCGACCAGGCTATGCAGCAGTACTTC. The encoded protein is CASSDQAMQQYF.

On this clonotype itself: A much larger clone is a single base away; this may be a read error. The conserved phenylalanine or tryptophan normally closing the CDR3 is absent here, so this likely arose from a read error. Because the CDR3's place on the DNA is in doubt, the DNA is left out and the CDR3 is given as listed by TCRdb. V is TRBV2 and J is TRBJ1-1; TRBD1 is taken as the D call from the table, unchecked against the DNA. CDR1 and CDR2 from the germline V gene are SNHLY and FYNNEI. The CDR3 is 15 amino acids in total, end residues counted. Here the CDR3 reads CASSRRIQGENEALL.

This chain links TRBV7-8 with TRBJ1-6; TRBD1 might be the D (6 bases). The germline V gene encodes CDR1 SGHVS and CDR2 FQNEAQ. The CDR3 sequence is 14 residues long. With 1 base removed from V and 10 bases from J, the gap between germline ends came to 11 bases. The CDR3: CASSLDREGSPLHF. The CDR3, as DNA: TGTGCCAGCAGCTTAGACAGGGAAGGATCACCCCTCCACTTT.

Ten or more counts support this clonotype. Here the CDR3 DNA reads TGCAGTGCTAGTGGTCACCAAAACCCTAATTCACCCCTCCACTTT. Protein: CSASGHQNPNSPLHF. V is TRBV20-1 and J is TRBJ1-6; D call uncertain. The CDR3 is 15 residues long. Germline-derived CDR1 and CDR2 are DFQATT and SNEGSKA (reference sequence). V was pared by 3 bases and J by 6 bases, with 15 bases between.

This clonotype has a handful of counts. This chain uses TRBV18 with TRBJ2-7, with D tentatively TRBD1 (6 bases). V was pared by 3 bases and J by 5 bases, with 14 bases between. The length of the CDR3 is 14 residues. Germline lookup yields CDR1 KGHSH and CDR2 LQKENI. This chain's CDR3 is CASSPRGGYDEQYF. As DNA, the CDR3 is TGTGCCAGCTCACCCAGGGGCGGGTACGACGAGCAGTACTTC.

This clonotype was counted many times. This sequence joins TRBV20-1 and TRBJ1-5; D is unclear. Trimming took 2 bases from V and 0 from J, leaving 8 bases between them. Germline V gene sequence: CDR1 DFQATT, CDR2 SNEGSKA (reference sequence). The CDR3 spans 14 residues. The CDR3 coding sequence is TGCAGTGCTAGATCCAGGAATAGCAATCAGCCCCAGCATTTT. The encoded protein is CSARSRNSNQPQHF.

This chain uses TRBV18 with TRBJ2-2; 8 bases fit TRBD1. The V gene's germline CDR1 is KGHSH and CDR2 LQKENI. There are 17 residues in the CDR3. Unmatched junction bases numbered 13, after V lost 6 bases and J lost 4 bases. The CDR3 reads CASSSQIGQGSTGELFF. CDR3 nucleotides: TGTGCCAGCTCGAGCCAGATTGGACAGGGAAGCACCGGGGAGCTGTTTTTT. Variable domain in full (rest from reference TRBV18 and TRBJ2-2): NAGVMQNPRHLVRRRGQEARLRCSPMKGHSHVYWYRQLPEEGLKFMVYLQKENIIDESGMPKERFSAEFPKEGPSILRIQQVVRGDSAAYFCASSSQIGQGSTGELFFGEGSRLTVL.

This clonotype was recorded at least ten times. The chain has TRBV6-5 and TRBJ2-7; D remains ambiguous. V lost 10 bases to trimming and J lost 0 bases, with 16 bases between them. Germline loops: CDR1 MNHEY, CDR2 SVGAGI. The CDR3 covers 14 residues. This CDR3 is CATSPRSYSYEQYF. The CDR3 bases are TGTGCCACCTCCCCGCGGTCTTACTCCTACGAGCAGTACTTC.

The sample holds many counts of this clonotype. The CDR3 region has the DNA TGTGCCAGCAGCACCAGGGGACAGGGAGGGTCCTACGAGCAGTACTTC. Residues: CASSTRGQGGSYEQYF. The genes are TRBV11-1 and TRBJ2-7; 9 bases match TRBD1. Trimming at V came to 5 bases and at J to 1 base, leaving 9 bases not matched to a gene. Germline assignment: CDR1 SGHAT and CDR2 FQDESV (reference sequence). The CDR3 is 16 residues long.

This clonotype was counted at least ten times. The gene calls are TRBV6-1 and TRBJ1-3; D is perhaps TRBD1 (5 bases). With 6 bases removed from V and 2 bases from J, the gap between germline ends came to 14 bases. Germline values: CDR1 MNHNS, CDR2 SASEGT. The CDR3 loop spans 15 amino acids. The CDR3 region is CASSGAGRPGNTIYF. CDR3 in DNA: TGTGCCAGCAGCGGAGCAGGGCGACCTGGAAACACCATATATTTT.

This clonotype was recorded at least ten times. The rearrangement joins TRBV7-9 to TRBJ2-5; 7 bases match TRBD2. Germline CDR1 and CDR2: SEHNR and FQNEAQ (reference sequence). This CDR3 comprises 15 residues. The junction had 8 bases not matched to a gene; V was cut back by 2 bases and J by 5 bases. The CDR3 DNA reads as TGTGCCAGCAGCTTACGCCCGGGGGGATTGGAGACCCAGTACTTC. Translation gives CASSLRPGGLETQYF.

This clonotype has a handful of counts. DNA of the CDR3: TGTGCCAGCGGGGATCAGAGCGGCTGCGAGCAGTACTTC. It translates to CASGDQSGCEQYF. V gene TRBV27 combines with J gene TRBJ2-7; weak D call: TRBD2 (5 bases). Trimming cost V 8 bases and J 6 bases, with 17 bases left between them. The germline V gene has CDR1 MNHEY and CDR2 SMNVEV (reference sequence). This CDR3 is built from 13 residues.

Details on this clonotype: A single base separates this from a much larger clone, so it may be a read error. The J gene is TRBJ1-1, the V gene TRBV10-3; no firm D call. V lost 4 bases and J lost 8, with 8 bases in between. The CDR3 is made up of 11 amino acids. The germline gives CDR1 ENHRY, CDR2 SYGVKD. CDR3 residues: CAISGAEEAFF. Written as DNA, the CDR3 is TGTGCCATCAGTGGAGCGGAAGAAGCTTTCTTT.

This clonotype was seen at least ten times. This sequence joins TRBV27 and TRBJ1-1; a possible D gene is TRBD1 (5 bases). Germline V gene sequence: CDR1 MNHEY, CDR2 SMNVEV (reference sequence). Trimming pared 2 bases from V and 6 bases from J, leaving 19 bases between. The CDR3 runs to 16 residues. The CDR3 here is CASSLIGVRMGAEAFF. CDR3 sequence (DNA): TGTGCCAGCAGTTTAATTGGAGTCAGGATGGGGGCTGAAGCTTTCTTT.

This clonotype was detected only once. The J gene is TRBJ2-7, the V gene TRBV15; TRBD2 matches 12 bases. CDR3 length: 15 residues. Germline V lookup: CDR1 LNHNV, CDR2 YYDKDF (reference sequence). Trimming cost V 3 bases and J 5 bases; bases outside gene matches: 5. The CDR3 DNA sequence: TGTGCCACCAGCAGTGGGACTAGCGGGTCACACGAGCAGTACTTC. Protein: CATSSGTSGSHEQYF.

This clonotype was seen many times. This chain uses TRBV12-3 or TRBV12-4 with TRBJ1-6; no firm D call. V was cut by 3 bases and J by 4 bases, with 16 bases left in between. This CDR3 is 17 amino acids long. The CDR3 spells CASSFSVGEAYNSPLHF. The CDR3 DNA sequence: TGTGCCAGCAGTTTTAGTGTCGGAGAAGCTTATAATTCACCCCTCCACTTT.

This clonotype was counted ten times or more. V gene TRBV7-2 combines with J gene TRBJ2-2; D remains ambiguous. CDR3 length: 12 residues. Germline CDR1 SGHTA, CDR2 FQGNSA. V dropped 5 bases and J dropped 6 bases, with 7 bases sitting between them. The CDR3 region has the DNA TGTGCCAGCAGCACATGGTCCGGGGAGCTGTTTTTT. Its translation: CASSTWSGELFF.

Of note for this clonotype: A much larger clonotype is one base distant, so this may be a read error. The chain combines TRBV9 with TRBJ1-5, with 8 bases fitting TRBD1. The CDR3 contains 14 residues. CDR1 SGDLS and CDR2 YYNGEE come from the germline V gene. Written as DNA, the CDR3 is TGTGCCAGCGGCGTGTCCACAGGGGGGGAGCCCCAGCATTTT. It yields the protein CASGVSTGGEPQHF. Combining the CDR3 with reference TRBV9 and TRBJ1-5 gives the whole variable domain DSGVTQTPKHLITATGQRVTLRCSPRSGDLSVYWYQQSLDQGLQFLIQYYNGEERAKGNILERFSAQQFPDLHSELNLSSLELGDSALYFCASGVSTGGEPQHFGDGTRLSIL.

This clonotype was detected a few times. Being one base from a much bigger clone, this may be a read error. The rearrangement joins TRBV28 to TRBJ1-1; unclear D gene. CDR1 is MDHEN, CDR2 SYDVKM, per germline. The CDR3 loop spans 11 amino acids. Trimming left V 8 bases short and J 3 bases short, with 7 bases between. The CDR3 nucleotides are TGTGCCAGCGGGTCGGACACTGAAGCTTTCTTT. Amino acid sequence: CASGSDTEAFF.

As concerns this clonotype: A much larger clone differs from this one at a single base, so this may be a read error. V gene TRBV20-1 combines with J gene TRBJ2-7; TRBD1 aligns across 7 bases. CDR1 DFQATT and CDR2 SNEGSKA come from the germline V gene (reference sequence). The CDR3 is 11 amino acids. Here the CDR3 DNA reads TGCAGTGCCCGGGGACAGTACGAGCAGGACTTC. Its protein is CSARGQYEQDF.

This clonotype was counted at least ten times. The chain carries TRBV6-1 and TRBJ1-5; D unclear. Trimming removed 5 bases at V and 0 bases at J, with 8 bases between. This CDR3 has 14 amino acids. The germline gives CDR1 MNHNS, CDR2 SASEGT. The CDR3 coding sequence is TGTGCCAGCAGTAGAGATCATAGCAATCAGCCCCAGCATTTT. The encoded protein is CASSRDHSNQPQHF.

This clonotype has a count of ten or more. V usage is TRBV2 and J usage is TRBJ2-5; TRBD1 matches 9 bases. CDR3 length: 12 amino acids. V lost 11 bases to trimming and J lost 0 bases; unmatched junction nucleotides: 1. Germline CDR1 is SNHLY and CDR2 is FYNNEI. The CDR3 reads CAGTGNQETQYF. DNA for the CDR3: TGTGCCGGGACAGGGAACCAAGAGACCCAGTACTTC.

This chain links TRBV20-1 with TRBJ1-6; 7 positions agree with TRBD1. V shed 4 bases, J shed 4 bases, and the junction held 4 bases outside the gene matches. Germline V gene data show CDR1 as DFQATT and CDR2 as SNEGSKA (reference sequence). The CDR3 spans 14 residues. The CDR3 DNA sequence: TGCAGTGCTACGGGACAGCTGTATAATTCACCCCTCCACTTT. It is translated as CSATGQLYNSPLHF.

The V gene is TRBV4-1, the J gene TRBJ1-1; maybe TRBD1 (6 bases). CDR3 length: 14 amino acids. CDR1 is MGHRA, CDR2 YSYEKL, per germline. V lost 3 bases to trimming and J lost 4 bases, with 12 bases between them. The CDR3 sequence is CASSHNRAGTEAFF. DNA for the CDR3: TGCGCCAGCAGCCATAACAGGGCGGGCACTGAAGCTTTCTTT.